A single sample gave rise to the 32 T cell receptor beta chains below, sequenced in a study of blood T cell repertoires in COVID-19. Data came from immunoSEQ multiplex PCR; TCRdb stores just in-frame clones and leaves some out. Of about 95,000 clones listed, under 95% were seen once; the top ten hold about 3.9%. The source material was peripheral blood. The receptors here all came from a woman between 45 and 65 years old in a cohort sampled during active COVID-19.

This rearrangement joins TRBV6-6 to TRBJ1-2, with D perhaps TRBD1 (5 bases). V lost 2 bases and J 6 bases, leaving 7 bases between the germline ends. The CDR3 has 12 residues. From germline, CDR1 is MNHNY and CDR2 SVGAGI (reference sequence). The CDR3 nucleotides are TGTGCCAGCAGTTACGTAGGGGATGGCTACACCTTC. Translating it yields CASSYVGDGYTF.

The chain employs TRBV28 and TRBJ1-1, with TRBD1 identical over 9 bases. The trim removed 5 bases at V and 1 base at J, leaving 2 bases unmatched. Per the germline V gene, CDR1 is MDHEN and CDR2 is SYDVKM. This CDR3 is 14 amino acids long. CDR3 DNA: TGTGCCAGCAGTCCGGGACAGGGGAACACTGAAGCTTTCTTT. Translation: CASSPGQGNTEAFF.

This rearrangement joins TRBV11-1 to TRBJ2-7; 11 bases match TRBD2. From germline, CDR1 is SGHAT and CDR2 FQDESV (reference sequence). V shed 1 base, J shed 2 bases, and the junction held 1 base outside the gene matches. The CDR3 sequence is 15 residues long. The CDR3 nucleotides are TGTGCCAGCAGCTTAGGACTAGCGGGGACCTACGAGCAGTACTTC. Translating it yields CASSLGLAGTYEQYF.

The chain joins TRBV7-9 to TRBJ1-4; 7 bases agree with TRBD1. The CDR3 extends over 13 amino acids. Germline trimming cut 3 bases from V and 5 bases from J; bases unmatched to any gene: 0. Germline values: CDR1 SEHNR, CDR2 FQNEAQ (reference sequence). The CDR3 DNA follows: TGTGCCAGCAGCTTGGGACAGAATGAAAAACTGTTTTTT. The encoded protein is CASSLGQNEKLFF.

The rearrangement uses TRBV4-1 and TRBJ1-2; 7 nucleotides agree with TRBD1. J was trimmed by 4 bases and V by 4 bases; bases with no gene match: 6. The length of the CDR3 is 14 residues. Per germline, CDR1 MGHRA and CDR2 YSYEKL. The CDR3 protein is CASSPDRMAYGYTF. As DNA, the CDR3 is TGCGCCAGCAGCCCGGACAGGATGGCCTATGGCTACACCTTC.

The chain has TRBV19 and TRBJ2-1, with D hard to call. V was clipped by 0 bases and J by 7 bases, with 7 bases between them. Germline CDR1 reads LNHDA; CDR2 reads SQIVND (reference sequence). This CDR3 comprises 13 residues. CDR3 in amino acids: CASSIDLGNEQFF. CDR3 bases: TGTGCCAGTAGTATAGATCTAGGAAATGAGCAGTTCTTC.

This chain joins TRBV7-9 and TRBJ1-1, with TRBD1 identical over 8 bases. The CDR3 totals 13 residues. The junction had 4 bases not matched to a gene; V was cut back by 5 bases and J by 5 bases. Germline V gene sequence: CDR1 SEHNR, CDR2 FQNEAQ (reference sequence). CDR3 bases: TGTGCCAGCAGCGAAACAGGGGGAACTGAAGCTTTCTTT. Its protein is CASSETGGTEAFF.

The V call is TRBV2, the J call TRBJ2-4; D might be TRBD2 (6 bases). Germline V gene lookup returns CDR1 SNHLY and CDR2 FYNNEI. This CDR3 has 15 residues. The V gene lost 6 bases and the J gene lost 0 bases, with 12 bases spanning the gap. The CDR3 nucleotides read TGTGCCAGCAGAATGGGGGACTTAGCCAAAAACATTCAGTACTTC. Protein sequence: CASRMGDLAKNIQYF.

This chain joins TRBV7-3 and TRBJ2-3; 10 bases line up with TRBD2. Trimming removed 1 base from V and 4 bases from J; junction bases left unmatched: 5. CDR1 is SGHTA and CDR2 is FQGTGA in the germline V gene. This CDR3 has 16 amino acids. DNA of the CDR3: TGTGCCAGCAGCTTAAAGCTAGCGGGAGATTCAGATACGCAGTATTTT. Residues: CASSLKLAGDSDTQYF.

V usage is TRBV19 and J usage is TRBJ2-3; 12 bases map to TRBD2. Per the germline V gene, CDR1 is LNHDA and CDR2 is SQIVND (reference sequence). CDR3 length: 15 residues. The V gene end was trimmed by 4 bases and the J gene end by 3 bases; junction bases not matched to a gene: 2. The CDR3 region is CASSTGTSGTDTQYF. The DNA of the CDR3 is TGTGCCAGTAGTACAGGGACTAGCGGGACAGATACGCAGTATTTT.

Notes on this clone: This sample includes further DNA sequences coding for the same CDR3. V is TRBV11-3 and J is TRBJ2-3; 11 bases line up with TRBD2. J gave up 1 base and V 4 bases, and 4 bases lay outside the gene matches. The germline V gene encodes CDR1 SGHNT and CDR2 YENEEA. The CDR3 extends over 16 amino acids. The CDR3, as DNA: TGTGCCAGCAGCTACGGGACTAGCGGAGGCACAGATACGCAGTATTTT. Translation gives CASSYGTSGGTDTQYF.

The chain combines TRBV28 with TRBJ2-2; tentative D call: TRBD2 (6 bases). This CDR3 contains 16 residues. V lost 6 bases, J lost 0 bases, and 14 bases lay in between. CDR1 MDHEN and CDR2 SYDVKM come from the germline V gene. Here the CDR3 DNA reads TGTGCCAGCAGACTGGGGGACTCCTCGAACACCGGGGAGCTGTTTTTT. Translation: CASRLGDSSNTGELFF.

Regarding this clone: The junction does not match germline at one end; this may be a read error. The chain employs TRBV4-1 and TRBJ2-1, with D maybe TRBD2 (6 bases). The CDR3 has 16 residues. Looked up from germline, CDR1 is MGHRA and CDR2 is YSYEKL. The CDR3 reads CASSQDFTSSHNEQFF. The CDR3 region has the DNA TGCGCCAGCAGCCAAGACTTTACTAGCTCCCACAATGAGCAGTTCTTC.

The gene calls are TRBV7-9 and TRBJ2-1, with 8 bases aligning to TRBD2. The J segment lost 0 bases and the V segment lost 3 bases, leaving 10 bases of the junction unmatched. CDR1 is SEHNR and CDR2 is FQNEAQ in the germline V gene (reference sequence). This CDR3 is 18 amino acids long. DNA of the CDR3: TGTGCCAGCAGCTTGGGGGTCCTCGCGGGAGGCTCCTACAATGAGCAGTTCTTC. It translates to CASSLGVLAGGSYNEQFF.

The V call is TRBV9, the J call TRBJ2-1; TRBD1 is a possible D gene (5 bases). Trimming shortened V by 0 bases and J by 0 bases, and 13 bases separated the two germline ends. Germline CDR1 is SGDLS and CDR2 is YYNGEE. This CDR3 is built from 17 residues. CDR3 sequence: CASSVEDSRSSYNEQFF. Here the CDR3 DNA reads TGTGCCAGCAGCGTAGAAGACAGCCGGAGCTCCTACAATGAGCAGTTCTTC.

A single count supports this clone. The V gene is TRBV7-2, the J gene TRBJ2-1, with TRBD2 matching over 12 bases. Per germline, CDR1 SGHTA and CDR2 FQGNSA. The CDR3 is 16 residues long. Trimming removed 2 bases from V and 4 bases from J; junction bases left unmatched: 3. CDR3 sequence (DNA): TGTGCCAGCAGCTTAACTAGCGGGGGGTCTTACAATGAGCAGTTCTTC. Translating gives CASSLTSGGSYNEQFF.

The CDR3 spells CASSFSGSNQPQHF. For the CDR3, the DNA is TGTGCCAGCAGCTTCTCAGGAAGCAATCAGCCCCAGCATTTT. The J gene is TRBJ1-5, the V gene TRBV7-9, with D uncertain. CDR1 and CDR2 (germline): SEHNR, FQNEAQ (reference sequence). Trimming shortened V by 3 bases and J by 1 base, and 7 bases separated the two germline ends. The length of the CDR3 is 14 residues.

The chain couples TRBV2 to TRBJ2-3; 12 positions match TRBD2. Trimming cost V 6 bases and J 2 bases; bases outside gene matches: 6. The CDR3 contains 16 residues. The germline V gene has CDR1 SNHLY and CDR2 FYNNEI. In nucleotides, the CDR3 is TGTGCCAGCAGCAGAGGACTAGCGGGGAACACAGATACGCAGTATTTT. Translated, it gives CASSRGLAGNTDTQYF.

The chain is built from TRBV19 and TRBJ1-2, with 7 bases lining up with TRBD1. The V gene's germline CDR1 is LNHDA and CDR2 SQIVND (reference sequence). This CDR3 has 12 residues. V lost 6 bases to trimming and J lost 11 bases; unmatched junction nucleotides: 9. For the CDR3, the DNA is TGTGCCAGTAGCTTTCTGGGACAGTCATACACCTTC. Translation: CASSFLGQSYTF.

This chain connects TRBV9 to TRBJ2-7; tentatively, D is TRBD2 (5 bases). The CDR3 sequence is 15 residues long. Germline V gene sequence: CDR1 SGDLS, CDR2 YYNGEE. V was shortened by 4 bases and J by 5 bases, with 19 bases between the two germline ends. CDR3 bases: TGTGCCAGCAGCTCCTGGACTGGCGGCGGAGACGAGCAGTACTTC. Translated: CASSSWTGGGDEQYF.

This CDR3 reads CASMRPLGASGNTIYF. The DNA of the CDR3 is TGTGCCAGTATGCGGCCTTTAGGGGCGTCTGGAAACACCATATATTTT. The chain has TRBV19 and TRBJ1-3; the D gene is possibly TRBD1 (5 bases). CDR1 and CDR2 from the germline V gene are LNHDA and SQIVND (reference sequence). V lost 7 bases and J lost 1, with 17 bases in between. The CDR3 has 16 amino acids.

The table lists this clone with a few counts. The rearrangement uses TRBV10-3 and TRBJ1-4; D unresolved. This CDR3 has 13 amino acids. V dropped 7 bases and J dropped 7 bases, with 13 bases sitting between them. Germline V lookup: CDR1 ENHRY, CDR2 SYGVKD. DNA for the CDR3: TGTGCCATCACCCCCTTGATCGGTGAAAAACTGTTTTTT. It is translated as CAITPLIGEKLFF.

The chain has TRBV28 and TRBJ1-1; weak D call: TRBD1 (6 bases). Trimming stripped 6 bases from V and 6 bases from J, with 17 bases between. The germline V gene encodes CDR1 MDHEN and CDR2 SYDVKM. This CDR3 contains 14 residues. In nucleotides, the CDR3 is TGTGCCAGCAGAAGACCACAGGGATACGCTGAAGCTTTCTTT. Translating it yields CASRRPQGYAEAFF.

The sample holds one count of this clone. V is TRBV3-1 (or the pseudogene TRBV3-2) and J is TRBJ2-3; 7 bases are shared with TRBD2. V trimming: 1 base; J trimming: 4 bases; junction bases outside the gene matches: 5. This CDR3 spans 15 amino acids. CDR1 and CDR2 from the germline V gene are LGHDT and YNNKEL (reference sequence). The CDR3 region is CASSQVSGPSDTQYF. The CDR3 DNA reads as TGTGCCAGCAGCCAAGTTAGCGGGCCGTCAGATACGCAGTATTTT.

This chain uses TRBV2 with TRBJ2-7; 12 bases match TRBD1. The CDR3 totals 15 residues. The ends lost 6 bases at V and 2 bases at J; junction bases unmatched: 5. The germline V gene has CDR1 SNHLY and CDR2 FYNNEI. CDR3 residues: CASRPGTGGPYEQYF. The CDR3 region has the DNA TGTGCCAGCAGACCCGGGACAGGGGGCCCCTACGAGCAGTACTTC.

The J gene is TRBJ2-7, the V gene TRBV6-6, with 7 bases aligning to TRBD2. The CDR3 runs 12 residues. J was trimmed by 3 bases and V by 7 bases; bases with no gene match: 3. CDR1 is MNHNY and CDR2 is SVGAGI in the germline V gene (reference sequence). This chain's CDR3 is CASTAGDYEQYF. The CDR3, as DNA: TGTGCCAGCACCGCGGGGGACTACGAGCAGTACTTC.

In DNA, the CDR3 is TGTGCCAGTACCTGGGACACCGAAAGGCAGCCCCAGCATTTT. Amino acid sequence: CASTWDTERQPQHF. This sequence joins TRBV19 and TRBJ1-5; D possibly corresponds to TRBD1 (6 bases). Deletions cut 7 bases from V and 7 bases from J, with 17 bases between. In germline, CDR1 is LNHDA, CDR2 SQIVND (reference sequence). The CDR3 totals 14 residues.

The chain joins TRBV3-1 (or the pseudogene TRBV3-2) to TRBJ2-1; 7 bases line up with TRBD1. Unmatched junction bases numbered 6, after V lost 3 bases and J lost 4 bases. Germline values: CDR1 LGHDT, CDR2 YNNKEL (reference sequence). CDR3 length: 15 residues. CDR3 sequence reads: CASSQASDRYNEQFF. The CDR3 nucleotides are TGTGCCAGCAGCCAGGCCTCGGACAGGTACAATGAGCAGTTCTTC.

V gene TRBV18 combines with J gene TRBJ2-6, with D perhaps TRBD1 (5 bases). This CDR3 has 17 amino acids. CDR1 and CDR2 (germline): KGHSH, LQKENI. V was pared by 1 base and J by 0 bases, with 10 bases between. The CDR3 DNA sequence: TGTGCCAGCTCACCACAGGACATTTCCTCTGGGGCCAACGTCCTGACTTTC. Translated, it gives CASSPQDISSGANVLTF.

The V call is TRBV28, the J call TRBJ2-7; D perhaps matches TRBD2 (5 bases). The germline V gene encodes CDR1 MDHEN and CDR2 SYDVKM. The CDR3 contains 12 residues. Trimming removed 7 bases from V and 6 bases from J, with 13 bases in between. CDR3 DNA sequence: TGTGCCAGCACCGGCGGGCCGGGCGAGCAGTACTTC. Its protein is CASTGGPGEQYF.

The CDR3, as DNA: TGCGCCAGCAGCTTGGAGGCTAGCGCGTACAATGAGCAGTTCTTC. It yields the protein CASSLEASAYNEQFF. V is TRBV5-1 and J is TRBJ2-1, with a weak D call TRBD2 (6 bases). CDR1 SGHRS and CDR2 YFSETQ come from the germline V gene. Trimming left V 0 bases short and J 4 bases short, with 11 bases between. This CDR3 contains 15 residues.

This clone was seen a single time. This chain joins TRBV7-3 and TRBJ2-3, with D maybe TRBD1 (5 bases). The CDR3 runs to 15 residues. Trimming took off 5 bases at V and 5 bases at J, with 17 bases between the two ends. Looked up from germline, CDR1 is SGHTA and CDR2 is FQGTGA. CDR3 sequence (DNA): TGTGCCAGCAGCACCCGTCCAGGGTTGGGAGATACGCAGTATTTT. This sequence encodes CASSTRPGLGDTQYF.